Below, one T cell receptor (beta chain) is given with its context. Its antigen is not identified. The sample originates from a study of shared clonotypes between healthy human individuals. CDR3 size: 14 residues. Per germline, CDR1 MNHNS and CDR2 SASEGT. V lost 2 bases to trimming and J lost 10 bases; unmatched junction nucleotides: 8. About 33,000 T cell genomes (approximately 0.2 ug DNA) went into each sorted-subset replicate. Original processing methods: For the immunoSEQ data, sequences were junction-only without quality scores, so filtering differed. Profiling relied on immunoSEQ multiplex PCR, and the TCRdb table lists in-frame clones only, not all of them. V and J calls and clone size are as listed in that table; D and trimming were resolved from the DNA. In the table there are around 700,000 clones, roughly 73% of which are singletons. Points from the study as a whole: Memory subsets had estimated richness that was generally smaller than that of naive subsets. With a handful of donors compared, 4.5% to 6.5% of naive CD4 clonotypes were shared.

This sequence joins TRBV6-1 and TRBJ2-3; 8 positions match TRBD1. The clonotype originates from a woman aged 25-40 years in good health. The specimen was memory CD4+ T cells sorted from blood. Subset defined: CD45RA-negative fraction. CDR3 residues: CASSETGTGSAQYF. DNA for the CDR3: TGTGCCAGCAGTGAAACCGGGACAGGTAGCGCGCAGTATTTT.